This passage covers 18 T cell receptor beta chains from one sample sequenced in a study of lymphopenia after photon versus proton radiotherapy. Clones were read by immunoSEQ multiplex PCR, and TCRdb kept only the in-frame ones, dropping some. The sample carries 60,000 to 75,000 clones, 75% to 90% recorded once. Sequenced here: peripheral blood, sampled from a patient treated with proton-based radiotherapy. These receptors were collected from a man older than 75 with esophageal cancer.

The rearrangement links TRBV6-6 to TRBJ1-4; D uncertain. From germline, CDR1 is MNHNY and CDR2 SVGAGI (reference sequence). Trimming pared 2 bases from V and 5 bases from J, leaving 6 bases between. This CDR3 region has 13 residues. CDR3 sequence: CASSYVRNEKLFF. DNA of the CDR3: TGTGCCAGCAGTTACGTGAGGAATGAAAAACTGTTTTTT.

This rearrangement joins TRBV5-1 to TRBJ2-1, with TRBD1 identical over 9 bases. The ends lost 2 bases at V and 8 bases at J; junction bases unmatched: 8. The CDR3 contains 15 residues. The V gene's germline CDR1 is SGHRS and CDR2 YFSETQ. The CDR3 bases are TGCGCCAGCAGCTTCACACAGGGGGCTCGGGATGAGCAGTTCTTC. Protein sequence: CASSFTQGARDEQFF.

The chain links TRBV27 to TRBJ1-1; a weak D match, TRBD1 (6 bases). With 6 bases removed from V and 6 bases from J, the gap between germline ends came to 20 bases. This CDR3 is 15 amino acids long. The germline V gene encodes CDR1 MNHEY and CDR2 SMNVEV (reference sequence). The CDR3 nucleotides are TGTGCCAGCAGCAGGCAGGGACAAACGGGGTCTGAAGCTTTCTTT. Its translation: CASSRQGQTGSEAFF.

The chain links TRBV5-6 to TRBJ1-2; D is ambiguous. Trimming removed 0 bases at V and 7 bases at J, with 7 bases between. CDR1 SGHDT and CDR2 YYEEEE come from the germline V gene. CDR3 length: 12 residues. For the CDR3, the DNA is TGTGCCAGCAGCTTGGCCAGAGGTGGCTACACCTTC. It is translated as CASSLARGGYTF.

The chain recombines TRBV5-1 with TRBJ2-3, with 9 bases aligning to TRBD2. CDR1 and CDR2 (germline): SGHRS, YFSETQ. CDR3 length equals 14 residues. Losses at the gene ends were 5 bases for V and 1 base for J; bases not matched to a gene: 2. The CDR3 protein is CASSEREGTDTQYF. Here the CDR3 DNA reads TGCGCCAGCAGTGAGCGGGAGGGCACAGATACGCAGTATTTT.

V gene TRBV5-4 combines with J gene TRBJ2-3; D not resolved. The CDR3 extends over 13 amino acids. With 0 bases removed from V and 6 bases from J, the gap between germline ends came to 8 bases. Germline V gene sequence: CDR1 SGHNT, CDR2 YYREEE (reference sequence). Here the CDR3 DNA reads TGTGCCAGCAGCTTGGGCCCACGGGATACGCAGTATTTT. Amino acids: CASSLGPRDTQYF. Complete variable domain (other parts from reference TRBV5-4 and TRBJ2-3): ETGVTQSPTHLIKTRGQQVTLRCSSQSGHNTVSWYQQALGQGPQFIFQYYREEENGRGNFPPRFSGLQFPNYSSELNVNALELDDSALYLCASSLGPRDTQYFGPGTRLTVL.

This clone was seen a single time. DNA of the CDR3: TGTGCCTGGAGCCATACAGGGGGCAGGTCTGGCTACACCTTC. Its protein is CAWSHTGGRSGYTF. V usage is TRBV30 and J usage is TRBJ1-2, with TRBD1 identical over 9 bases. Germline V CDR1 and CDR2: GTSNPN, SVGIG (reference sequence). CDR3 length: 14 amino acids. Losses at the gene ends were 3 bases for V and 7 bases for J; bases not matched to a gene: 9.

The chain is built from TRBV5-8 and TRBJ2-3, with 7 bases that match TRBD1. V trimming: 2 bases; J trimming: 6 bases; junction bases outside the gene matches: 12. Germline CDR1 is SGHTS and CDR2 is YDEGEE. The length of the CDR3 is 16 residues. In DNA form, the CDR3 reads TGTGCCAGCAGCTTTCTCGGGACAGCGATGGCTGATACGCAGTATTTT. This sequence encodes CASSFLGTAMADTQYF.

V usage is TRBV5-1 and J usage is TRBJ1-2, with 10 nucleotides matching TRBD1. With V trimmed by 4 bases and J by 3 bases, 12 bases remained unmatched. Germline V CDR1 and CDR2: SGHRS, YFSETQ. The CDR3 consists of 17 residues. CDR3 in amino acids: CASSQGTGDLLDYGYTF. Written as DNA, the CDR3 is TGCGCCAGCAGCCAAGGGACAGGGGATTTATTAGACTATGGCTACACCTTC.

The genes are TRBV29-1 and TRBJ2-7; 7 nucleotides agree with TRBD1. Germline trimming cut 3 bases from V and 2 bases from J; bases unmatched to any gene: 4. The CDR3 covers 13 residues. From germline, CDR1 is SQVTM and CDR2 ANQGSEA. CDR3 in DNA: TGCAGCGTTGAGCCAGGGGGTGCCTACGAGCAGTACTTC. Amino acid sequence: CSVEPGGAYEQYF.

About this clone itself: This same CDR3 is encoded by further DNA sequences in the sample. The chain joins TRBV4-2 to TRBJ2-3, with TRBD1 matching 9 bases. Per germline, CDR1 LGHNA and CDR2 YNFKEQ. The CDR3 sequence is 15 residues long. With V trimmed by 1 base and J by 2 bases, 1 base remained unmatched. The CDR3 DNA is TGTGCCAGCAGCCAAGGGACAGGGGACACAGATACGCAGTATTTT. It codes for CASSQGTGDTDTQYF.

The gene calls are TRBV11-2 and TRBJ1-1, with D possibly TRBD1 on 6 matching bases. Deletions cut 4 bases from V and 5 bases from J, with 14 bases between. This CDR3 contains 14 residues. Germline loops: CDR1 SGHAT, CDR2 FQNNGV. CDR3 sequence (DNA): TGTGCCAGCAGCTCCCCCAGGGGATTGACTGAAGCTTTCTTT. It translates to CASSSPRGLTEAFF.

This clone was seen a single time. CDR3 in amino acids: CAWSQGGTGEEQYF. Written as DNA, the CDR3 is TGTGCCTGGAGTCAGGGGGGGACCGGGGAGGAGCAGTACTTC. The chain uses TRBV30 and TRBJ2-7; either TRBD1 or TRBD2 may supply D (7 bases each). Trimming removed 2 bases at V and 7 bases at J, with 18 bases between. CDR1 and CDR2 (germline): GTSNPN, SVGIG (reference sequence). CDR3 length equals 14 residues.

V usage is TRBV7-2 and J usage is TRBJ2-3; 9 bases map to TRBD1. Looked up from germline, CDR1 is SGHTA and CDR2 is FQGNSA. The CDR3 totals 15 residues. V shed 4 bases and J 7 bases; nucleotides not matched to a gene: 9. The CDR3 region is CASSSTGGFGNTQYF. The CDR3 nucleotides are TGTGCCAGCAGCTCCACAGGGGGCTTCGGGAATACGCAGTATTTT.

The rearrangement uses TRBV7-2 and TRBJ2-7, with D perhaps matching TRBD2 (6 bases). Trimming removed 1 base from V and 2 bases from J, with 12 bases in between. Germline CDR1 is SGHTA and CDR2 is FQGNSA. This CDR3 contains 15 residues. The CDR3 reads CASSLVAGPAYEQYF. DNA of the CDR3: TGTGCCAGCAGCTTAGTGGCGGGACCCGCCTACGAGCAGTACTTC.

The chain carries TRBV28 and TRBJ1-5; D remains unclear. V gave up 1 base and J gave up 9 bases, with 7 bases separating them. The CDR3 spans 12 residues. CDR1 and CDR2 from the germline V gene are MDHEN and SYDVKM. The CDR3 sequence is CASSLLSLPQHF. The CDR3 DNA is TGTGCCAGCAGTTTATTGTCTTTGCCCCAGCATTTT. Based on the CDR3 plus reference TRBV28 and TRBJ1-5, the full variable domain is DVKVTQSSRYLVKRTGEKVFLECVQDMDHENMFWYRQDPGLGLRLIYFSYDVKMKEKGDIPEGYSVSREKKERFSLILESASTNQTSMYLCASSLLSLPQHFGDGTRLSIL.

The CDR3 coding sequence is TGTGCCAGCAGCCTCAGGGGGCCTAGGAACACTGAAGCTTTCTTT. Translated: CASSLRGPRNTEAFF. The chain is built from TRBV11-3 and TRBJ1-1; 8 nucleotides agree with TRBD1. This CDR3 spans 15 amino acids. The V and J ends lost 5 bases and 1 base, in that order; junction bases with no gene match: 6. Germline V gene sequence: CDR1 SGHNT, CDR2 YENEEA. Full variable domain (outside the CDR3, taken from reference TRBV11-3 and TRBJ1-1): EAGVVQSPRYKIIEKKQPVAFWCNPISGHNTLYWYLQNLGQGPELLIRYENEEAVDDSQLPKDRFSAERLKGVDSTLKIQPAELGDSAVYLCASSLRGPRNTEAFFGQGTRLTVV.

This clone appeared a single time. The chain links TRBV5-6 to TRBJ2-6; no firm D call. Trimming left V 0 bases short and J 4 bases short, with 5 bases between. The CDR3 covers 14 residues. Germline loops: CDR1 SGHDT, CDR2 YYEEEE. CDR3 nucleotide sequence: TGTGCCAGCAGCTTGGGGCGAGGGGCCAACGTCCTGACTTTC. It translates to CASSLGRGANVLTF.